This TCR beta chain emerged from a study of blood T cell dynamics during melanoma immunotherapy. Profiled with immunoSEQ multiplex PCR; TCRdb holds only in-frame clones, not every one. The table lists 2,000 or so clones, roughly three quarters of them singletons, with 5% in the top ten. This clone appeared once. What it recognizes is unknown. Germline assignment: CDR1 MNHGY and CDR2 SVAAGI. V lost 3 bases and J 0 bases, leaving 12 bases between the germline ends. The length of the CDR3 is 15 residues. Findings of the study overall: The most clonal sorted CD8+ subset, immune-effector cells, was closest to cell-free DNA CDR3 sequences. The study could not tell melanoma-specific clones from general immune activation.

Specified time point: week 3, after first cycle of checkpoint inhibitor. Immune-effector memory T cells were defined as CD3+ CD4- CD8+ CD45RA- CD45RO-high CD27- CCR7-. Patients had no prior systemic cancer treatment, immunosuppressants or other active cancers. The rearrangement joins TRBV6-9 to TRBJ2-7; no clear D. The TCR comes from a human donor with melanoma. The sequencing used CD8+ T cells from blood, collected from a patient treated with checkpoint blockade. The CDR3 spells CASSYESAYSYEQYF. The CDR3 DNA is TGTGCCAGCAGTTACGAGTCAGCGTACTCCTACGAGCAGTACTTC.